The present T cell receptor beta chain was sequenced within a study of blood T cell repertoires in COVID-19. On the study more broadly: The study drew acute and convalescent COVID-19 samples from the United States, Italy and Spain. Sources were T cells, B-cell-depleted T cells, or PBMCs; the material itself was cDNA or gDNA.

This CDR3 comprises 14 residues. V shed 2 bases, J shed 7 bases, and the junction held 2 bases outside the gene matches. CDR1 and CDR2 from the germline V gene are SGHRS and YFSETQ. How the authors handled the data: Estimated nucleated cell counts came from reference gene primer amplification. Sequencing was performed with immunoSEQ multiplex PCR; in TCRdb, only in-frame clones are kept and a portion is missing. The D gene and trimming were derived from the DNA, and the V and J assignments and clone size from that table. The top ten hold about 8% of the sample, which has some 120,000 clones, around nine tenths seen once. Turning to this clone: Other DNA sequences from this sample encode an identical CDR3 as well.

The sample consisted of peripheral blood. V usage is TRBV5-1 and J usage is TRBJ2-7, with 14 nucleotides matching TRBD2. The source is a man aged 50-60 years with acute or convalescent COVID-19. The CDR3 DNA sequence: TGCGCCAGCAGCTTAGGACTAGCGGGAGGTGAGCAGTACTTC. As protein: CASSLGLAGGEQYF.